This T cell receptor beta chain came from a study of beta chain features in type 1 diabetes. General study findings and limits: These data did not resolve whether HLA type affects TCRB rearrangement. Compared with healthy donors, patients appeared to share more similar naive, central memory and regulatory TCRB repertoires. In every one of the four CD4+ subsets, TCRB CDR3s were moderately but significantly shorter in Type 1 diabetes patients.

A note on this clone: As yet, its antigen is unknown.

A single heparinised blood sample, averaging approximately 0.12 L, was obtained per donor. What was sequenced were expressed TCRB transcripts, since all of the isolated RNA had been reverse transcribed. The protocol was immunoSEQ multiplex PCR, while the TCRdb copy is restricted to in-frame clones and leaves out a portion. The sample yields approximately 160,000 clones, approximately 10% seen once. The sequencing sample was made of central memory CD4+ T cells from blood. The receptor comes from a man aged 30 to 45 with type 1 diabetes.

The CDR3 loop is CASSYKELSVFF. CDR3 sequence (DNA): TGTGCCAGCAGTTACAAGGAACTCAGCGTGTTTTTT. This chain uses TRBV6-4 with TRBJ1-4; D is ambiguous. V was trimmed by 5 bases and J by 15 bases, leaving 16 bases between them. Germline CDR1 MRHNA, CDR2 SNTAGT. CDR3 length: 12 residues.